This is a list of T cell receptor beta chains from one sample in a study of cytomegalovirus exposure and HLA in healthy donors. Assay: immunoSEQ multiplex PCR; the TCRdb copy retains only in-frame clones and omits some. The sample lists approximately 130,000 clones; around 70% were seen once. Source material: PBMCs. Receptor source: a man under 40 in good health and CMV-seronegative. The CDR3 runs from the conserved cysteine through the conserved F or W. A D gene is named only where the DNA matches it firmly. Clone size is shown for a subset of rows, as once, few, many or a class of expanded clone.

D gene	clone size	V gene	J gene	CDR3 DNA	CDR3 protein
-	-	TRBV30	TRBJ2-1	TGTGCCTGGAGTGCCGACCTTAGGAGTGAGCAGTTCTTC	CAWSADLRSEQFF
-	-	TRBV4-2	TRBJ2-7	TGTGCCAGCAGCCAAGTTCGGGACTCTGAGCAGTACTTC	CASSQVRDSEQYF
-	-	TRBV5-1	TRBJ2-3	TGCGCCAGCAGCCCTAACACAGGGTCAGATACGCAGTATTTT	CASSPNTGSDTQYF
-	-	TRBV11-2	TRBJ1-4	TGTGCCAGCAAGCAGGGGTATGTCGGTGAAAAACTGTTTTTT	CASKQGYVGEKLFF
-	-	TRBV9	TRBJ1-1	TGTGCCAGCAGCACCCTCACCACAGGGAACACTGAAGCTTTCTTT	CASSTLTTGNTEAFF
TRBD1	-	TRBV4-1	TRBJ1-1	TGCGCCAGCAGCCTCAACCCGGGACAGACCAACACTGAAGCTTTCTTT	CASSLNPGQTNTEAFF
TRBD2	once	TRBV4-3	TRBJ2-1	TGCGCCAGCAGCCAAGATCGGGCTAGCGGGAGATATGAGCAGTTCTTC	CASSQDRASGRYEQFF
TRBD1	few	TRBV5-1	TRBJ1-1	TGCGCCAGCAGCATAATAACAGGGGTGAGCACTGAAGCTTTCTTT	CASSIITGVSTEAFF
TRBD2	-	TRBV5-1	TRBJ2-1	TGCGCCAGCAGCACACTAGCGGGGGTCTCCTACAATGAGCAGTTCTTC	CASSTLAGVSYNEQFF
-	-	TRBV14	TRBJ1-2	TGTGCCAGCAGCCAGGGAGGCTATGGCTACACCTTC	CASSQGGYGYTF
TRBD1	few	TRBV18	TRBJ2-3	TGTGCCAGCTCACCAAGCAGGGGGCTCACAGATACGCAGTATTTT	CASSPSRGLTDTQYF
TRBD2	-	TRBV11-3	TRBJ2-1	TGTGCCAGCAGGGCCGGGACTAGCCCCTGGGATGAGCAGTTCTTC	CASRAGTSPWDEQFF
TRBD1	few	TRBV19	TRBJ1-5	TGTGCCAGTAGTCCCGGGACAGGGAGCAATCAGCCCCAGCATTTT	CASSPGTGSNQPQHF
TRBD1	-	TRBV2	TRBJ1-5	TGTGCCAGCAGAGGGACAGGAGATTTTCAGCCCCAGCATTTT	CASRGTGDFQPQHF
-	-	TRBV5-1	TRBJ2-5	TGCGCCAGCAGCCCACTCTCCCAAGAGACCCAGTACTTC	CASSPLSQETQYF
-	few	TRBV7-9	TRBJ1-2	TGTTCCAGCAGCTTGAATGGCGGAACCTACTATGGCTACACCTTC	CSSSLNGGTYYGYTF
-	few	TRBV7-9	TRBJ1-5	TGTGCCAGCAGCTTCACGGTTAATCAGCCCCAGCATTTT	CASSFTVNQPQHF
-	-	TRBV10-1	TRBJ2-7	TGCGCCAGCAGTGAGCAAGGCGGAACAAATCGCTCCTACGAGCAGTACTTC	CASSEQGGTNRSYEQYF
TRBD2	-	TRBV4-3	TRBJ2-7	TGCGCCAGCAGCCAAACGGCGGGGGGGAACTACGAGCAGTACTTC	CASSQTAGGNYEQYF
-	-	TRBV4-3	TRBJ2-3	TGCGCCAGCAGCCAAGACATCAGGAGCACAGATACGCAGTATTTT	CASSQDIRSTDTQYF
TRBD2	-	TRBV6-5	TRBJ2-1	TGTGCCAGCAGTCTGCTAGCGGGAGTTGGCAATGAGCAGTTCTTC	CASSLLAGVGNEQFF
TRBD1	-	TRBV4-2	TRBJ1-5	TGTGCCAGCAGCCAAGAGGGGGACAGGGGCAATCAGCCCCAGCATTTT	CASSQEGDRGNQPQHF
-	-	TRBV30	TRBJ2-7	TGTGCCTGGGGGCTCGGACAGAGAAACTACGAGCAGTACTTC	CAWGLGQRNYEQYF
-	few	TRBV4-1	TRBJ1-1	TGCGCCAGCAGCCCCTTAAAGGCGGGGGGGAGGAACACTGAAGCTTTCTTT	CASSPLKAGGRNTEAFF
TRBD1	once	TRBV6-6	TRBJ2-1	TGTGCCAGCAGAACCGGGACAGGGGCCCACAATGAGCAGTTCTTC	CASRTGTGAHNEQFF
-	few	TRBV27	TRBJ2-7	TGTGCCAGCAGTTTATTAGGAGACGAGCAGTACTTC	CASSLLGDEQYF
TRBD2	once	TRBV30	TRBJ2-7	TGTGCCTACCTCCCCGGGACTACTCCCTACGAGCAGTACTTC	CAYLPGTTPYEQYF
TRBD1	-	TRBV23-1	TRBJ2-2	TGCGCCAGCAGTCATCACCCAGGGGGTACGGACACCGGGGAGCTGTTTTTT	CASSHHPGGTDTGELFF
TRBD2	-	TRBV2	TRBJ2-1	TGTGCCAGCAGTGAAGGTCTAGCGGGAGTGAGTGAGCAGTTCTTC	CASSEGLAGVSEQFF
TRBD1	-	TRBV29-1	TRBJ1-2	TGCAGCGTTGCGACAGGGAGCGACTATGGCTACACCTTC	CSVATGSDYGYTF
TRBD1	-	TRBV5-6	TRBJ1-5	TGTGCCAGCAGCTTAAGAAAGGACAGGGGTCGAAGCAATCAGCCCCAGCATTTT	CASSLRKDRGRSNQPQHF
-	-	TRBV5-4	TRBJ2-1	TGTGCCAGCAGCTTGGACGGGAGCTCCTACAATGAGCAGTTCTTC	CASSLDGSSYNEQFF
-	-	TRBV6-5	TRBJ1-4	TGTGCCAGCAGAAGTGCCGGGGGCGGGAGTGAAAAACTGTTTTTT	CASRSAGGGSEKLFF
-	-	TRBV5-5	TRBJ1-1	TGTGCCAGCAGCTTTTCCATGGGCCCTGAAGCTTTCTTT	CASSFSMGPEAFF
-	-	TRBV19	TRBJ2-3	TGTGCCAGTAGTATAGTAACCGGGATCACAGATACGCAGTATTTT	CASSIVTGITDTQYF
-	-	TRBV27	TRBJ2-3	TGTGCCAGCAGTTTCGCGGGCAACACAGATACGCAGTATTTT	CASSFAGNTDTQYF
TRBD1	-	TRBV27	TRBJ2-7	TGTGCCAGCAGTTTGGCAGGGGGCGCCCACTACGAGCAGTACTTC	CASSLAGGAHYEQYF
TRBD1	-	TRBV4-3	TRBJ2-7	TGCGCCAGCAGCCCATGGACAGGGGCGTACGAGCAGTACTTC	CASSPWTGAYEQYF
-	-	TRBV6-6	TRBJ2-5	TGTGCCACTACCCCACTTGTGCCCGGGGTGGAGACCCAGTACTTC	CATTPLVPGVETQYF
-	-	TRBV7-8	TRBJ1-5	TGTGCCAGCAGCTTATGGACAGTGCGGAGTCAGCCCCAGCATTTT	CASSLWTVRSQPQHF
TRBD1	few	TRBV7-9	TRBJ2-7	TGTGCCAGCAGCGCGACAGGGCAAGGGGGCGAGCAGTACTTC	CASSATGQGGEQYF